This T cell receptor beta chain was found in a study of OX40 agonist ivuxolimab in advanced cancers. This table comes from immunoSEQ multiplex PCR, and its TCRdb copy is limited to in-frame clones, with some not included. In the table there are tens of thousands of clones, 92% of which are singletons. The CDR3 spans 14 residues. V was shortened by 6 bases and J by 7 bases, with 16 bases between the two germline ends. Germline V gene sequence: CDR1 LGHNT, CDR2 FRNRAP. The source is an adult with an advanced solid tumor such as melanoma, head and neck, liver or kidney cancer. V usage is TRBV12-5 and J usage is TRBJ2-1, with D possibly matching TRBD2 (6 bases). Sequenced here: CD4+ or CD8+ T cells sorted from blood, sampled in a trial of the OX40 agonist ivuxolimab. The CDR3 loop is CASGGDGGGNEQFF. CDR3 sequence (DNA): TGTGCTAGTGGAGGGGACGGCGGAGGGAATGAGCAGTTCTTC.